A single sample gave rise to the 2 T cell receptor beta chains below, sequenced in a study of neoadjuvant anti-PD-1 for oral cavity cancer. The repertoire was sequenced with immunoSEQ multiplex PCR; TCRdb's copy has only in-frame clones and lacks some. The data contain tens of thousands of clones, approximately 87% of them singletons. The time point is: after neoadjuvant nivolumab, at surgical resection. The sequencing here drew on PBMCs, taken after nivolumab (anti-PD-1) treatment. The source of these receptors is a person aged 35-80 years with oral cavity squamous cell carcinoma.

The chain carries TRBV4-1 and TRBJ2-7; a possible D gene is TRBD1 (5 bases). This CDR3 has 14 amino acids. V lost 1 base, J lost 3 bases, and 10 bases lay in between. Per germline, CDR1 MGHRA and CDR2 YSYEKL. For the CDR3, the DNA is TGCGCCAGCAGCCAAGTCGCAGGGATCTACGAGCAGTACTTC. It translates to CASSQVAGIYEQYF.

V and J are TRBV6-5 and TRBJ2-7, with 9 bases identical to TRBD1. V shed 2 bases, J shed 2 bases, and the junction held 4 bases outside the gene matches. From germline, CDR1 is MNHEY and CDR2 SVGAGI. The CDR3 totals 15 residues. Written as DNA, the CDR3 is TGTGCCAGCAGTTACGGGACAGGGCGAACCTACGAGCAGTACTTC. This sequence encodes CASSYGTGRTYEQYF.